Included here is one T cell receptor beta chain sequence, with context. The antigen is unknown. Germline V gives CDR1 MNHEY, CDR2 SMNVEV (reference sequence). This CDR3 spans 17 amino acids. The V gene end was trimmed by 5 bases and the J gene end by 6 bases; junction bases not matched to a gene: 9. These data originate in a study of OX40 agonist ivuxolimab in advanced cancers. About the study: Treatment of patients was with ivuxolimab, an agonistic anti-OX40 (CD134) antibody. Patient treatment consisted of intravenous ivuxolimab administration every 2 weeks at 0.01 to 10 mg/kg.

Findings of the study overall: The study found among the lowest clonal expansion in partial responders at 0.1-3.0 mg/kg.

Libraries were prepared by immunoSEQ multiplex PCR; TCRdb keeps only in-frame clonotypes and omits some of them. The sample records around 56,000 clones, 88% being singletons. V usage is TRBV27 and J usage is TRBJ2-1; 14 bases are a match to TRBD2. The starting material was CD4+ or CD8+ T cells sorted from blood, obtained in a trial of the OX40 agonist ivuxolimab. This clonotype originated in an adult with an advanced solid tumor such as melanoma, head and neck, liver or kidney cancer. CDR3 sequence (DNA): TGTGCCAGCAGTCACAGACTAGCGGGAGGGCCAGGCAATGAGCAGTTCTTC. It codes for CASSHRLAGGPGNEQFF.